Presented here are 27 T cell receptor beta chains from one specimen sequenced in a study of shared clonotypes between healthy human individuals. The protocol was immunoSEQ multiplex PCR, while the TCRdb copy is restricted to in-frame clones and leaves out a portion. The repertoire includes some 2,000,000 clones, more than 90% of them detected once, and 0.1% to 0.15% sits in the top ten. Sequenced material: naive CD4+ T cells sorted from blood. Indicated subset: CD45RA+ positively selected. These receptors all come from a young man in good health.

This chain connects TRBV7-9 to TRBJ2-7; 8 nucleotides align to TRBD2. Unmatched junction bases numbered 14, after V lost 11 bases and J lost 2 bases. CDR1 is SEHNR and CDR2 is FQNEAQ in the germline V gene (reference sequence). CDR3 length: 15 residues. In DNA, the CDR3 is TGTGCCTTCAATCCTACTAGCGGAATGACCTACGAGCAGTACTTC. Translating it yields CAFNPTSGMTYEQYF.

The chain joins TRBV7-9 to TRBJ2-7; D is tentatively TRBD1 or TRBD2 (7 bases each). Germline V gene lookup returns CDR1 SEHNR and CDR2 FQNEAQ (reference sequence). Trimming stripped 5 bases from V and 2 bases from J, with 13 bases between. The CDR3 covers 14 residues. Here the CDR3 reads CASSPRGGPYEQYF. The DNA for the CDR3 is TGTGCCAGCAGCCCCAGGGGGGGTCCCTACGAGCAGTACTTC.

V and J are TRBV2 and TRBJ2-6; TRBD2 agrees at 7 bases. CDR3 length equals 17 residues. Germline assignment: CDR1 SNHLY and CDR2 FYNNEI. The V gene end was trimmed by 6 bases and the J gene end by 0 bases; junction bases not matched to a gene: 8. CDR3 residues: CASSGGSFLSGANVLTF. The CDR3 coding sequence is TGTGCCAGCAGCGGCGGGAGTTTCCTCTCTGGGGCCAACGTCCTGACTTTC.

V and J are TRBV7-9 and TRBJ2-7; D call uncertain. The length of the CDR3 is 14 residues. V dropped 3 bases and J dropped 6 bases, with 15 bases sitting between them. Germline CDR1 is SEHNR and CDR2 is FQNEAQ (reference sequence). The CDR3 nucleotides are TGTGCCAGCAGCTTCAGTGTCCTTATGATCGAGCAGTACTTC. Its translation is CASSFSVLMIEQYF.

This sequence joins TRBV4-1 and TRBJ2-5, with 7 nucleotides matching TRBD2. V lost 4 bases to trimming and J lost 3 bases; unmatched junction nucleotides: 8. The germline V gene has CDR1 MGHRA and CDR2 YSYEKL. The CDR3 extends over 15 amino acids. Here the CDR3 reads CASSPMGGSEETQYF. The CDR3, as DNA: TGCGCCAGCAGCCCTATGGGGGGGAGCGAAGAGACCCAGTACTTC.

This chain connects TRBV4-1 to TRBJ2-5; D unclear. Germline V CDR1 and CDR2: MGHRA, YSYEKL. Trimming took 0 bases from V and 1 from J, leaving 3 bases between them. The CDR3 is 13 amino acids. In DNA, the CDR3 is TGCGCCAGCAGCCAAGAGGTCCAAGAGACCCAGTACTTC. Protein: CASSQEVQETQYF.

Remarks on this clone: Within the sample, other DNA sequences also encode this same CDR3. The chain links TRBV28 to TRBJ2-7; 10 positions match TRBD2. V was clipped by 2 bases and J by 4 bases; unmatched bases: 2. Germline CDR1 MDHEN, CDR2 SYDVKM. The CDR3 spans 14 residues. CDR3 residues: CASSLLAGAYEQYF. For the CDR3, the DNA is TGTGCCAGCAGTTTACTAGCGGGGGCTTACGAGCAGTACTTC.

The sample holds a few counts of this clone. The chain couples TRBV6-4 to TRBJ1-2; TRBD1 is a possible D gene (5 bases). CDR3 length: 14 residues. The germline V and J ends were trimmed by 4 bases and 6 bases, with 15 bases remaining between them. Germline CDR1 reads MRHNA; CDR2 reads SNTAGT. For the CDR3, the DNA is TGTGCCAGCAGTGTAGTGGGCCAGGGCGATGGCTACACCTTC. It is translated as CASSVVGQGDGYTF.

Comments on this clone: This specimen includes other DNA sequences encoding the same CDR3. The chain is built from TRBV7-2 and TRBJ2-7; D may be TRBD1 (6 bases). The ends were cut back, 4 bases at V and 0 bases at J, with 10 bases in the middle. The length of the CDR3 is 14 residues. CDR1 SGHTA and CDR2 FQGNSA come from the germline V gene. CDR3 sequence (DNA): TGTGCCAGCAGCTCAAGACAGGACTCCTACGAGCAGTACTTC. Amino acid sequence: CASSSRQDSYEQYF. The full variable domain, with the rest looked up from reference TRBV7-2 and TRBJ2-7, is GAGVSQSPSNKVTEKGKDVELRCDPISGHTALYWYRQSLGQGLEFLIYFQGNSAPDKSGLPSDRFSAERTGGSVSTLTIQRTQQEDSAVYLCASSSRQDSYEQYFGPGTRLTVT.

J is TRBJ1-6 and V is TRBV6-4; TRBD1 agrees at 7 bases. The CDR3 is 14 residues long. V gave up 8 bases and J gave up 16 bases; unmatched junction bases: 17. Germline-derived CDR1 and CDR2 are MRHNA and SNTAGT. This chain's CDR3 is CASASSTGSRTLHF. The CDR3 DNA follows: TGTGCCAGCGCTTCCTCGACAGGGTCCCGGACACTCCACTTT.

The chain has TRBV5-6 and TRBJ1-5, with TRBD1 as a possible D gene (6 bases). This CDR3 has 15 residues. The V end was cut by 3 bases, the J end by 0 bases, with 10 bases between. Germline V CDR1 and CDR2: SGHDT, YYEEEE. CDR3 sequence reads: CASSSGANSNQPQHF. In DNA form, the CDR3 reads TGTGCCAGCAGCTCGGGGGCGAATAGCAATCAGCCCCAGCATTTT.

V is TRBV6-5 and J is TRBJ1-3; maybe TRBD1 (5 bases). Trimming pared 8 bases from V and 0 bases from J, leaving 11 bases between. This CDR3 has 14 residues. Per germline, CDR1 MNHEY and CDR2 SVGAGI. The CDR3 loop reads CASARDGSGNTIYF. The CDR3 DNA is TGTGCCAGCGCCCGGGACGGCTCTGGAAACACCATATATTTT.

J is TRBJ1-3 and V is TRBV2, with 7 nucleotides matching TRBD1. Germline loops: CDR1 SNHLY, CDR2 FYNNEI. V lost 9 bases and J lost 4; bases outside the gene matches: 9. The CDR3 spans 14 residues. The CDR3 nucleotides are TGTGCCAGTCAACCTCAGGGGGGAGGAAACACCATATATTTT. Amino acids: CASQPQGGGNTIYF.

The chain has TRBV9 and TRBJ2-5; D may be TRBD1 (5 bases). The CDR3 has 15 amino acids. The germline V gene encodes CDR1 SGDLS and CDR2 YYNGEE. V was shortened by 0 bases and J by 5 bases, with 14 bases between the two germline ends. The CDR3 loop reads CASSVGSGFWETQYF. For the CDR3, the DNA is TGTGCCAGCAGCGTAGGCTCAGGGTTTTGGGAGACCCAGTACTTC.

The rearrangement joins TRBV11-2 to TRBJ1-5, with a weak D call TRBD1 (5 bases). Deletions cut 2 bases from V and 2 bases from J, with 16 bases between. The CDR3 runs to 17 residues. The V gene's germline CDR1 is SGHAT and CDR2 FQNNGV. The CDR3 nucleotides are TGTGCCAGCAGCTTAAAGCGGGGCGGTCGTGGCAATCAGCCCCAGCATTTT. This codes for CASSLKRGGRGNQPQHF. Based on the CDR3 plus reference TRBV11-2 and TRBJ1-5, the full variable domain is EAGVAQSPRYKIIEKRQSVAFWCNPISGHATLYWYQQILGQGPKLLIQFQNNGVVDDSQLPKDRFSAERLKGVDSTLKIQPAKLEDSAVYLCASSLKRGGRGNQPQHFGDGTRLSIL.

The rearrangement joins TRBV6-5 to TRBJ2-1; no firm D call. This CDR3 spans 13 amino acids. Between the trimmed V and J ends, which lost 10 bases and 14 bases, there was a span of 24 bases. Germline CDR1 MNHEY, CDR2 SVGAGI. The CDR3 coding sequence is TGTGCCACCACCTCGGCTCCCGAAAGGATGGAGTTCTTC. This sequence encodes CATTSAPERMEFF.

The chain carries TRBV5-1 and TRBJ1-1; D perhaps matches TRBD1 (6 bases). Germline assignment: CDR1 SGHRS and CDR2 YFSETQ. This CDR3 has 14 amino acids. Trimming took 3 bases from V and 0 from J, leaving 9 bases between them. CDR3 bases: TGCGCCAGCAGCTACGGACAGATGAACACTGAAGCTTTCTTT. It encodes CASSYGQMNTEAFF.

The chain combines TRBV11-2 with TRBJ2-7, with D unresolved. V was trimmed by 1 base and J by 5 bases, leaving 6 bases between them. The germline V gene encodes CDR1 SGHAT and CDR2 FQNNGV. The CDR3 contains 12 residues. The CDR3 coding sequence is TGTGCCAGCAGCTTAGTTGCCCACGAGCAGTACTTC. This gives the protein CASSLVAHEQYF.

The chain has TRBV4-1 and TRBJ2-1; 7 bases fit TRBD1. Germline V gene lookup returns CDR1 MGHRA and CDR2 YSYEKL. J was trimmed by 7 bases and V by 0 bases; bases with no gene match: 6. The CDR3 extends over 15 amino acids. CDR3 sequence: CASSQDRTGVNEQFF. As DNA, the CDR3 is TGCGCCAGCAGCCAAGATAGAACAGGGGTAAATGAGCAGTTCTTC.

The CDR3 nucleotides read TGTGCCAGCAGCTTCGACCAGTACACTGAAGCTTTCTTT. Residues: CASSFDQYTEAFF. The chain carries TRBV7-3 and TRBJ1-1; D gene uncertain. V was cut by 3 bases and J by 3 bases, with 8 bases left in between. Per germline, CDR1 SGHTA and CDR2 FQGTGA. The CDR3 length is 13 residues.

This clone appeared a single time. The chain has TRBV29-1 and TRBJ1-1; TRBD1 agrees at 7 bases. V was pared by 7 bases and J by 2 bases, with 13 bases of the junction left unmatched. The CDR3 consists of 15 residues. Germline V gene data show CDR1 as SQVTM and CDR2 as ANQGSEA. In DNA, the CDR3 is TGCAGCGCTGATAGGACAGGCTCCTTAAACACTGAAGCTTTCTTT. It encodes CSADRTGSLNTEAFF.

The V call is TRBV4-1, the J call TRBJ1-5; D is possibly TRBD1 (5 bases). Germline V gives CDR1 MGHRA, CDR2 YSYEKL. Trimming took off 3 bases at V and 3 bases at J, with 12 bases between the two ends. The CDR3 is 15 amino acids. The CDR3, as DNA: TGCGCCAGCAGCCAGATCCGGGACTCCAATCAGCCCCAGCATTTT. It is translated as CASSQIRDSNQPQHF.

J is TRBJ2-7 and V is TRBV9; weak D call: TRBD2 (6 bases). CDR3 size: 13 residues. The germline V gene has CDR1 SGDLS and CDR2 YYNGEE. The V and J ends lost 6 bases and 3 bases respectively, with 13 bases between them. This CDR3 is CASNVDGGYEQYF. The CDR3 DNA sequence: TGTGCCAGCAATGTTGACGGGGGCTACGAGCAGTACTTC.

This clone occurred once. The rearrangement uses TRBV11-1 and TRBJ2-1; possibly TRBD2 for D (5 bases). The germline gives CDR1 SGHAT, CDR2 FQDESV (reference sequence). The CDR3 spans 13 residues. Trimming left V 5 bases short and J 6 bases short, with 11 bases between. This CDR3 is CASSPRGFNEQFF. The CDR3 bases are TGTGCCAGCAGCCCCCGAGGGTTCAATGAGCAGTTCTTC.

The chain combines TRBV6-1 with TRBJ1-2; a possible D gene is TRBD1 (5 bases). Between the trimmed V and J ends, which lost 5 bases and 2 bases, there was a span of 12 bases. This CDR3 has 14 residues. In germline, CDR1 is MNHNS, CDR2 SASEGT. The CDR3 nucleotides are TGTGCCAGCAGTATCACAGGCGGGAACTATGGCTACACCTTC. It codes for CASSITGGNYGYTF.

V gene TRBV7-2 combines with J gene TRBJ2-7, with D unresolved. The V gene lost 4 bases and the J gene lost 3 bases, with 16 bases spanning the gap. Per germline, CDR1 SGHTA and CDR2 FQGNSA. The length of the CDR3 is 15 residues. The CDR3 loop is CASSSHPTPIYEQYF. The CDR3 bases are TGTGCCAGCAGCTCCCACCCGACCCCAATCTACGAGCAGTACTTC.

V gene TRBV29-1 combines with J gene TRBJ1-1; D gene ambiguous. CDR1 is SQVTM and CDR2 is ANQGSEA in the germline V gene. Trimming cost V 4 bases and J 3 bases, with 6 bases left between them. The CDR3 consists of 11 residues. The CDR3 sequence is CSVVGYTEAFF. The CDR3 nucleotides are TGCAGCGTTGTGGGTTACACTGAAGCTTTCTTT.